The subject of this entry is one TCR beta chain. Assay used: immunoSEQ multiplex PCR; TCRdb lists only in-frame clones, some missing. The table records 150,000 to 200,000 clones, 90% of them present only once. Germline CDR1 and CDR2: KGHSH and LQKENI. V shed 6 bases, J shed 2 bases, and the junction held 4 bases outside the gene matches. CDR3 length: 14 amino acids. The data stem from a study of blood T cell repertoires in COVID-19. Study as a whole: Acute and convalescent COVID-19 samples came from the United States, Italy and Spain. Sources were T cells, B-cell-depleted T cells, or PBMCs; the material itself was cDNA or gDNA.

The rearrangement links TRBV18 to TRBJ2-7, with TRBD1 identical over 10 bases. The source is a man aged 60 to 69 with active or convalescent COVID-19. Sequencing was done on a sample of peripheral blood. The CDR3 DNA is TGTGCCAGCTCGCAGGGACAGGGGACCTACGAGCAGTACTTC. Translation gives CASSQGQGTYEQYF.